This TCR beta chain was recorded in a study of control samples from healthy donors and cancer patients. The V gene end was trimmed by 2 bases and the J gene end by 3 bases; junction bases not matched to a gene: 13. Germline V gene data show CDR1 as MGHRA and CDR2 as YSYEKL. This CDR3 spans 18 amino acids. TCRdb keeps only in-frame clones here, not all; method: immunoSEQ multiplex PCR. The repertoire consists of 120,000 or so clones, with 80% to 90% occurring once and the leading ten covering about 2.7%. The sequence was collected from a man in his 60s in good health. The sample taken for sequencing was blood. V usage is TRBV4-1 and J usage is TRBJ2-3; 8 bases agree with TRBD2. CDR3 DNA: TGCGCCAGCAGCCAAAGCCTAGCGGGTTCCCAAGGGACAGATACGCAGTATTTT. This codes for CASSQSLAGSQGTDTQYF.